This T cell receptor (beta chain) was identified in a study of control samples from healthy donors and cancer patients. The CDR3 is made up of 18 amino acids. Trimming cost V 6 bases and J 0 bases; bases outside gene matches: 14. Germline V lookup: CDR1 MDHEN, CDR2 SYDVKM. Sequencing used immunoSEQ multiplex PCR; TCRdb keeps in-frame clones, though not all of them. This repertoire shows 70,000 to 100,000 clones, approximately 88% found once; its top ten account for less than 8.5%. The sequenced material came from blood. This TCR was recovered from a woman aged 55-70 years in good health. The chain couples TRBV28 to TRBJ2-1, with 7 bases aligning to TRBD2. CDR3: CASSTITSAGTSYNEQFF. In DNA, the CDR3 is TGTGCCAGCAGCACCATCACGTCAGCGGGAACCTCCTACAATGAGCAGTTCTTC.